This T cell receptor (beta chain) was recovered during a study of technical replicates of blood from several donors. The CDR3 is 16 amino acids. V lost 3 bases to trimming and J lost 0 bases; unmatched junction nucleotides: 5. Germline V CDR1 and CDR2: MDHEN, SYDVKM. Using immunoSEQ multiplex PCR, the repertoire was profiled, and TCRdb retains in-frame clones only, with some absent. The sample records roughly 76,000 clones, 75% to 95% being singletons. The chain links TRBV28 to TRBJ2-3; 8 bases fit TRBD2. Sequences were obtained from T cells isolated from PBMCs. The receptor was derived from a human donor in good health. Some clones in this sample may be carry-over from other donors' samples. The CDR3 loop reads CASSFGTRSSTDTQYF. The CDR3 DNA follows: TGTGCCAGCAGTTTCGGGACTAGATCTAGCACAGATACGCAGTATTTT.